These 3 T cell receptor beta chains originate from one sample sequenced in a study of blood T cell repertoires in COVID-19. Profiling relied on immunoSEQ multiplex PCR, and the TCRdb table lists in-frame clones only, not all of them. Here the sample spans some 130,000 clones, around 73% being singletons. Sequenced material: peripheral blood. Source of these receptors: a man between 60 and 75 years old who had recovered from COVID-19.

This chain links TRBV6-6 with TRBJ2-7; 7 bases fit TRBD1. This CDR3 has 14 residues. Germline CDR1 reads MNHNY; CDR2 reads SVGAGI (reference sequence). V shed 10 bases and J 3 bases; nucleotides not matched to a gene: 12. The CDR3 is CATKEGTVGYEQYF. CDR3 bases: TGTGCCACAAAAGAGGGGACAGTTGGCTACGAGCAGTACTTC.

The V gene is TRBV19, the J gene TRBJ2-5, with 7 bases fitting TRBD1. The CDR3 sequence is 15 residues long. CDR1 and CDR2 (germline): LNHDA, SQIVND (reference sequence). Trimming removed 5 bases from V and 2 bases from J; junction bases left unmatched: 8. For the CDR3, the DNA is TGTGCCAGTAGTTCGCACAGGGGAGATCAAGAGACCCAGTACTTC. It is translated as CASSSHRGDQETQYF.

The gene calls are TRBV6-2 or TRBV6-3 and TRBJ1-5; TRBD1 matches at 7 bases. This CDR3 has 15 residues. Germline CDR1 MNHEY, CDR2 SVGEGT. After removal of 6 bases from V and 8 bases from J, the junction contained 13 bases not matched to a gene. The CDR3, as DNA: TGTGCCAGCAGCCAAGACAGGGCGGCCTACGAGCCCCAGCATTTT. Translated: CASSQDRAAYEPQHF.